Given below is one T cell receptor beta chain in context. The data are from a study of OX40 agonist ivuxolimab in advanced cancers. Study-level information: Patients received ivuxolimab, an agonistic anti-OX40 (CD134) antibody.

Patients were ruled out by autoimmune disease history or systemic immunosuppression. Sequencing was performed with immunoSEQ multiplex PCR; in TCRdb, only in-frame clones are kept and a portion is missing. Of tens of thousands of clones listed, approximately 81% were seen once; the top ten hold 17%. The CDR3 is 13 amino acids. Germline values: CDR1 SEHNR, CDR2 FQNEAQ (reference sequence). Trimming took 1 base from V and 6 from J, leaving 10 bases between them. This chain connects TRBV7-9 to TRBJ2-7, with D possibly TRBD2 on 7 matching bases. The sample here was CD4+ or CD8+ T cells sorted from blood, taken in a trial of the OX40 agonist ivuxolimab. This TCR was recovered from an adult with an advanced solid tumor such as melanoma, head and neck, liver or kidney cancer. The CDR3 coding sequence is TGTGCCAGCAGCTTAGGGGGGGGCTCCGAGCAGTACTTC. Amino acids: CASSLGGGSEQYF.